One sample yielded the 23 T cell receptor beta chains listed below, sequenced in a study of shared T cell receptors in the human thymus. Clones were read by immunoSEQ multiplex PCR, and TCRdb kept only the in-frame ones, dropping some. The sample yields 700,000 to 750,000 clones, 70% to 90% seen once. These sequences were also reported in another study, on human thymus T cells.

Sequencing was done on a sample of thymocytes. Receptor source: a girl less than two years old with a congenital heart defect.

CDR3 sequence: CASSYFDRDYEQYF. CDR3 in DNA: TGTGCCAGCAGTTATTTTGACAGGGATTACGAGCAGTACTTC. The V gene is TRBV6-5, the J gene TRBJ2-7; 7 bases fit TRBD1. The J segment lost 4 bases and the V segment lost 3 bases, leaving 6 bases of the junction unmatched. CDR1 and CDR2 (germline): MNHEY, SVGAGI. This CDR3 has 14 amino acids.

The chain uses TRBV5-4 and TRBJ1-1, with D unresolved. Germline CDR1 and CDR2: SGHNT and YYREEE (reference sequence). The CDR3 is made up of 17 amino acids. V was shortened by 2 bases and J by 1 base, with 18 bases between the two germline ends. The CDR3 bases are TGTGCCAGCAGCTTCCCCGAACGGGGAACTAAGAACACTGAAGCTTTCTTT. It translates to CASSFPERGTKNTEAFF.

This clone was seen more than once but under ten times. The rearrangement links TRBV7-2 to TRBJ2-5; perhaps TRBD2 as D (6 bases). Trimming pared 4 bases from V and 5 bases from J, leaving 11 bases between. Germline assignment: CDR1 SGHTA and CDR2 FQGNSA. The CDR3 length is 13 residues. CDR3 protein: CASSSGGRETQYF. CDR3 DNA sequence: TGTGCCAGCAGCTCAGGAGGGAGGGAGACCCAGTACTTC. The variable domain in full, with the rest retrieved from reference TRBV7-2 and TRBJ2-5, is GAGVSQSPSNKVTEKGKDVELRCDPISGHTALYWYRQSLGQGLEFLIYFQGNSAPDKSGLPSDRFSAERTGGSVSTLTIQRTQQEDSAVYLCASSSGGRETQYFGPGTRLLVL.

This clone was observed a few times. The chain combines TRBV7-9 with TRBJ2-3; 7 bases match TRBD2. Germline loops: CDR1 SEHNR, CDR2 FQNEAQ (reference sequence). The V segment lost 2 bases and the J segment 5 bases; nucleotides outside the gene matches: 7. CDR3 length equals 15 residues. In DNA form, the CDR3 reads TGTGCCAGCAGCTTATCCGGGGGGAGGAGAGATACGCAGTATTTT. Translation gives CASSLSGGRRDTQYF.

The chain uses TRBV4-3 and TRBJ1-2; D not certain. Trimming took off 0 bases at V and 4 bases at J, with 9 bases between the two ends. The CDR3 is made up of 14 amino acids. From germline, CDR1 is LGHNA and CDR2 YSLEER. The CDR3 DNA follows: TGCGCCAGCAGCCAAGATACTCTAAGCTATGGCTACACCTTC. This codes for CASSQDTLSYGYTF.

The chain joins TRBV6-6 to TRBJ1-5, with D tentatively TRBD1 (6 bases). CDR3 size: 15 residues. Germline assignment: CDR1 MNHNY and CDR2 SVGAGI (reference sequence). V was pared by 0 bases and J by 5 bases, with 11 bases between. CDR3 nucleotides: TGTGCCAGCAGTTACTCTGGGCCAGGGGATCAGCCCCAGCATTTT. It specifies CASSYSGPGDQPQHF.

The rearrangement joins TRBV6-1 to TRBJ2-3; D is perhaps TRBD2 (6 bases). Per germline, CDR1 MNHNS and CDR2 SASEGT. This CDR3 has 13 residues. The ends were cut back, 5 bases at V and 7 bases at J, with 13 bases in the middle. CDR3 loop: CASSQTSTHTQYF. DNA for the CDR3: TGTGCCAGCAGTCAAACTAGCACCCATACGCAGTATTTT.

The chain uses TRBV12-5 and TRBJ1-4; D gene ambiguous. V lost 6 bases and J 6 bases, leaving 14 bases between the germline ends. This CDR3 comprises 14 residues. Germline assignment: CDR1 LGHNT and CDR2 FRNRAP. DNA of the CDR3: TGTGCTAGTGGGGGGAACGAGGGATATGAAAAACTGTTTTTT. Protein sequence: CASGGNEGYEKLFF.

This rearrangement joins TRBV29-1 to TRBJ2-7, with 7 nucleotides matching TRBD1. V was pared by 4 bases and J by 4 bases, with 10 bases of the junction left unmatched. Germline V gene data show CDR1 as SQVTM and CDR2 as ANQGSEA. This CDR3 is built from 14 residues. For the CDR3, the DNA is TGCAGCGTTGTTGGGACAGTTAATAGGTACGAGCAGTACTTC. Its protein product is CSVVGTVNRYEQYF.

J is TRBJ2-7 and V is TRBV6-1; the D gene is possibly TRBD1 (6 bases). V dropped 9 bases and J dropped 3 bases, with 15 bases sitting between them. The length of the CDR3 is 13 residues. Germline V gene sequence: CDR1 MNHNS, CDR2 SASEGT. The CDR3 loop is CARPDRMNYEQYF. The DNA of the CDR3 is TGTGCCAGACCCGACAGGATGAACTACGAGCAGTACTTC.

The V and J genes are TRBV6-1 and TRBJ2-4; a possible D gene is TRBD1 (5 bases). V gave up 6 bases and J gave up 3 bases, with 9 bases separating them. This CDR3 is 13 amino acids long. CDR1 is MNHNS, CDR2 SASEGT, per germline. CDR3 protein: CASRAGLKNIQYF. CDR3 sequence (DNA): TGTGCCAGCAGGGCAGGGCTCAAAAACATTCAGTACTTC.

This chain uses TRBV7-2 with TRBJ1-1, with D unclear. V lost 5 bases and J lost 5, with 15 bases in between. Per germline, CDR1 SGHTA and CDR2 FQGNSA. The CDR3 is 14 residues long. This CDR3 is CASSLGRVGTEAFF. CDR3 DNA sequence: TGTGCCAGCAGCCTAGGGAGGGTGGGGACTGAAGCTTTCTTT.

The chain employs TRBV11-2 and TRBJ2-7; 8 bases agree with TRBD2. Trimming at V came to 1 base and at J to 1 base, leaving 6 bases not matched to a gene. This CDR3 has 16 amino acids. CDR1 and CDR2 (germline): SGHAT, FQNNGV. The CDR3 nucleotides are TGTGCCAGCAGCTTAGGTCTTAGCGGGACATCCTACGAGCAGTACTTC. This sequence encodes CASSLGLSGTSYEQYF.

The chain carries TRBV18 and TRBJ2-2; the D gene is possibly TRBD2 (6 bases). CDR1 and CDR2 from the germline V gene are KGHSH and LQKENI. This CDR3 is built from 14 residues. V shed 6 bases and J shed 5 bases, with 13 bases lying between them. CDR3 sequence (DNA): TGTGCCAGCTCTAGTATAGCGGTAACCGGGGAGCTGTTTTTT. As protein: CASSSIAVTGELFF.

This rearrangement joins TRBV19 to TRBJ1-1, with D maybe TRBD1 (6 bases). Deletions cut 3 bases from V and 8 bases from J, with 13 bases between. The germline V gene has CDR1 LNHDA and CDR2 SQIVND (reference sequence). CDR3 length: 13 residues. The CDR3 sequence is CASSIWTEPEAFF. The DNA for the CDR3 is TGTGCCAGTAGTATCTGGACAGAGCCCGAAGCTTTCTTT.

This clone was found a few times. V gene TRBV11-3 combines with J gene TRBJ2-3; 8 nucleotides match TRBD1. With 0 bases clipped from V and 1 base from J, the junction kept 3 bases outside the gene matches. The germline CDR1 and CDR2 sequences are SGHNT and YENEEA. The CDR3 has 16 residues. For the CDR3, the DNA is TGTGCCAGCAGCTTAGACCACAGGGGGGGCACAGATACGCAGTATTTT. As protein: CASSLDHRGGTDTQYF.

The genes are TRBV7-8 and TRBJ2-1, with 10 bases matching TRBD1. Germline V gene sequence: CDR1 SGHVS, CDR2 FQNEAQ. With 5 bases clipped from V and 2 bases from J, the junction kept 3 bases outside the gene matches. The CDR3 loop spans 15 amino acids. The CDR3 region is CASSPGTGAYNEQFF. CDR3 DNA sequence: TGTGCCAGCAGCCCCGGGACAGGGGCCTACAATGAGCAGTTCTTC.

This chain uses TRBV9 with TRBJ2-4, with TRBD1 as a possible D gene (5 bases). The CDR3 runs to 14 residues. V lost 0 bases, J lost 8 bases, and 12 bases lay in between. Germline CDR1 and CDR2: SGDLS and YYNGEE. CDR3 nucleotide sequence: TGTGCCAGCAGCGTAGAAGGTAAAGGGGACATTCAGTACTTC. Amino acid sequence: CASSVEGKGDIQYF.

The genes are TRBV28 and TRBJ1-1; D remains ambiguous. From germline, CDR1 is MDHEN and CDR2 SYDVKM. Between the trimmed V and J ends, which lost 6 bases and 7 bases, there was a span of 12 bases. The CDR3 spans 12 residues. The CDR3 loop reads CASSPRTFEAFF. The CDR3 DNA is TGTGCCAGCAGCCCACGAACTTTTGAAGCTTTCTTT. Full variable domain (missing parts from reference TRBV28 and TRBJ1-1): DVKVTQSSRYLVKRTGEKVFLECVQDMDHENMFWYRQDPGLGLRLIYFSYDVKMKEKGDIPEGYSVSREKKERFSLILESASTNQTSMYLCASSPRTFEAFFGQGTRLTVV.

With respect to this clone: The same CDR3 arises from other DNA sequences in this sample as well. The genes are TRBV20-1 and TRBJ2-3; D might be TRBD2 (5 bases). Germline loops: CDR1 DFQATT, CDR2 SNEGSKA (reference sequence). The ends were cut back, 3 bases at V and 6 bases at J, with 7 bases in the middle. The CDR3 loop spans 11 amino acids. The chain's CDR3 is CSARLADTQYF. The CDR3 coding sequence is TGCAGTGCTAGGTTAGCGGATACGCAGTATTTT.

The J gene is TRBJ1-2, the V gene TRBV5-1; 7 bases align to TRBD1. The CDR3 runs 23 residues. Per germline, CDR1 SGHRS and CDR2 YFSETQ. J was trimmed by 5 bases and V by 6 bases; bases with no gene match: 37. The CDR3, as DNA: TGCGCCAGCACCCCCGCCTCCCTGAGGGACAGTTCCCGGCTCTCCCCCGGGACGTATGGCTACACCTTC. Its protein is CASTPASLRDSSRLSPGTYGYTF.

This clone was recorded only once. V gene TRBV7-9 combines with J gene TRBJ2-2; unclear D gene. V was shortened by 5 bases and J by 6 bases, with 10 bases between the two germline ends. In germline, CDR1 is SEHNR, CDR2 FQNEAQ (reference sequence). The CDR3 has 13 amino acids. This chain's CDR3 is CASSLGDSGELFF. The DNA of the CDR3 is TGTGCCAGCAGCCTCGGCGACTCCGGGGAGCTGTTTTTT.

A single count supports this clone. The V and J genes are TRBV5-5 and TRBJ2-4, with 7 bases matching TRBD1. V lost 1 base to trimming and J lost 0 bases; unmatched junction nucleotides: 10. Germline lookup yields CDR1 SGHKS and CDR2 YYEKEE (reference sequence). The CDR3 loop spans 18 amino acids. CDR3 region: CASSLRDSEQLAKNIQYF. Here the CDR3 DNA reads TGTGCCAGCAGCTTGCGGGACAGCGAACAGCTAGCCAAAAACATTCAGTACTTC.